This T cell receptor (beta chain) was profiled in a study of blood T cells in healthy people across ages. Details on this clonotype: Its specificity is not known.

Germline V gives CDR1 SNHLY, CDR2 FYNNEI. The CDR3 contains 15 residues. Isolation per sample recovered at least 7 million PBMCs. Notes on the study in general: Estimates of diversity drawn from one million T cells were considered underestimates. Diversity was higher, and naive CD4+ cells more numerous, in long-lived donors than in aged donors. The donors' CMV status was not determined, possibly confounding changes in expanded clonotypes.

Alongside a J-beta primer mix, a sample-barcoded 5' primer served in a second PCR lasting about 6 to 12 cycles. Via MiXCR, TCRdb re-called the 5' RACE reads, giving one row per CDR3 protein. The table shows 1,300,000 or so distinct CDR3 sequences, with 59% occurring only once. The sequence came from a man aged 18-30 years in good health. The sample was blood. J is TRBJ2-7 and V is TRBV2; no clear D. The J call may be mistaken, given a closer DNA end match to TRBJ2-5. In nucleotides, the CDR3 is TGTGCCAGCAGGGCCCCGACCCCCAATGGGGAGACCCAGTACTTC. It yields the protein CASRAPTPNGETQYF.